This T cell receptor beta chain stems from a study of identical twins. In its sample, this clonotype was seen many times. The antigen is undetermined. Each cDNA held unique molecular identifiers, and template switching gave it a universal primer site. TCRdb recomputed calls from the 5' RACE reads with MiXCR, one row per CDR3 protein. Of some 500,000 distinct CDR3 sequences in the sample, more than 9% were seen once. Findings of the study overall: Alpha sequences that were out-of-frame and twin-shared showed an excess of low generation probability. Out-of-frame TCR alpha sharing observed in monozygotic twins exceeded model estimates.

The same specimen was also included in a second study, on yellow fever vaccine responses in identical twins.

The sample was PBMCs. The source is a woman between 18 and 30 years old in good health.

CDR3 DNA: TGTGCCAGCAGCCAGCTAGCGGGGGGGCTCAATGAGCAGTTCTTC. Translated, it gives CASSQLAGGLNEQFF. V is TRBV4-2 and J is TRBJ2-1; 12 positions agree with TRBD2. The germline V gene has CDR1 LGHNA and CDR2 YNFKEQ. CDR3 size: 15 residues. Trimming took 3 bases from V and 6 from J; bases not matched to a gene: 3.